This T cell receptor beta chain was sequenced for a study of blood T cell repertoires in COVID-19. This CDR3 spans 13 amino acids. With 0 bases removed from V and 6 bases from J, the gap between germline ends came to 6 bases. Germline CDR1 is MNHEY and CDR2 is SVGAGI. Data came from immunoSEQ multiplex PCR; TCRdb stores just in-frame clones and leaves some out. The profile shows hundreds of thousands of clones, about nine tenths of them singletons. This clone is a singleton in its sample. The V and J genes are TRBV6-5 and TRBJ1-5, with D unclear. Sample: peripheral blood. The sequence came from a woman aged 25-40 years with COVID-19, enrolled during active disease. CDR3 sequence (DNA): TGTGCCAGCAGTTACTCAATCGGTCAGCCCCAGCATTTT. Amino acids: CASSYSIGQPQHF.